This T cell receptor beta chain derives from a study of CD8+ T cells in alopecia areata. Overall study context: A 6-month period off drug followed tofacitinib, which lasted 6 to 18 months. The study's findings and limits: Clonality was higher in lesional than normal scalp, especially in alopecia totalis/universalis.

As to treatment: oral pan-JAK inhibitor, 5-10 mg twice daily. Alopecia areata patients provided lesional scalp punch biopsies and peripheral blood, both collected for the study. As the sequencing template, cDNA was produced by extracting RNA and reverse transcribing it. Assay used: immunoSEQ multiplex PCR; TCRdb lists only in-frame clones, some missing. This table has about 190,000 clones, roughly 60% appearing once. This clone was seen once. Antigen: not known. With 6 bases removed from V and 0 bases from J, the gap between germline ends came to 4 bases. This CDR3 spans 11 amino acids. The germline CDR1 and CDR2 sequences are SQVTM and ANQGSEA.

This TCR was recovered from a human donor with alopecia areata. The chain uses TRBV29-1 and TRBJ2-3; D is unclear. The specimen comprised CD4+ T cells sorted from blood, sampled around week 49, from a patient treated with tofacitinib. The CDR3: CSVESTDTQYF. The CDR3 DNA reads as TGCAGCGTGGAGAGCACAGATACGCAGTATTTT.